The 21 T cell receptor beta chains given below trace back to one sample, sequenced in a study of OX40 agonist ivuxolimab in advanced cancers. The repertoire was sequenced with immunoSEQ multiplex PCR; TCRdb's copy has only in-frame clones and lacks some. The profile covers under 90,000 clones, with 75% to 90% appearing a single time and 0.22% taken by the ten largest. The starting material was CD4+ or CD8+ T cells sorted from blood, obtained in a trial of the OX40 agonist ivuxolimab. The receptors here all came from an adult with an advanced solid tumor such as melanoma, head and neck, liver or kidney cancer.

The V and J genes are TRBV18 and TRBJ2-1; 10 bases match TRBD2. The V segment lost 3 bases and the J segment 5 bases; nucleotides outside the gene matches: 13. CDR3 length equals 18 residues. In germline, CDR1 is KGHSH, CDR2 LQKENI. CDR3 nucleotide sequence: TGTGCCAGCTCACCCGTAGCGGGAGGCCTAAAAGCTAACAATGAGCAGTTCTTC. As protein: CASSPVAGGLKANNEQFF.

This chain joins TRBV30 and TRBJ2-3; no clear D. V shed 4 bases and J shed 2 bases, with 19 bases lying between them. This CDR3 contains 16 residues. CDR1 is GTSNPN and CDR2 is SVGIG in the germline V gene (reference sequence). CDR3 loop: CAWILSEIKPTDTQYF. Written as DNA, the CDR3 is TGTGCCTGGATTCTATCGGAAATAAAACCCACAGATACGCAGTATTTT.

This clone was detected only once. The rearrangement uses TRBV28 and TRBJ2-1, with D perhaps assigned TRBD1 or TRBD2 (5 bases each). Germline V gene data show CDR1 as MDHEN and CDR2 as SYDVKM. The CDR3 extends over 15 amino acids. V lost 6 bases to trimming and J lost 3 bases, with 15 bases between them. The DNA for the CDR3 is TGTGCCAGCAGGCGTCAGGGAGAGGTCTACAATGAGCAGTTCTTC. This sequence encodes CASRRQGEVYNEQFF.

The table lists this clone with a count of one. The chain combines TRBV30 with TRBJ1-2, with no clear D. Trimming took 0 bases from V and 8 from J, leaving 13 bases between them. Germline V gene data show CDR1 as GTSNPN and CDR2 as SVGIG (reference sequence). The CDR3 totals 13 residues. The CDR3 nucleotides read TGTGCCTGGAGTGTCCAATCCGAGTCCGGCTACACCTTC. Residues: CAWSVQSESGYTF.

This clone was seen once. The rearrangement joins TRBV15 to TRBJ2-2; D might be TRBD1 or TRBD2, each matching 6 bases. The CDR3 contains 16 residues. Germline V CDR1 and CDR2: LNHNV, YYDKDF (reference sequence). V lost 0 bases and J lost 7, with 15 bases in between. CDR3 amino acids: CATSRESGGGGGELFF. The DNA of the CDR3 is TGTGCCACCAGCAGAGAAAGTGGCGGAGGGGGCGGGGAGCTGTTTTTT.

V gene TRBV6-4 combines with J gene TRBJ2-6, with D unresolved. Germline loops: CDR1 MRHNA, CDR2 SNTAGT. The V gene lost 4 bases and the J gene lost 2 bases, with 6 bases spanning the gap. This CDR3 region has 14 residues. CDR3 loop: CASSAGAGANVLTF. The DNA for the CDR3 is TGTGCCAGCAGTGCCGGAGCTGGGGCCAACGTCCTGACTTTC.

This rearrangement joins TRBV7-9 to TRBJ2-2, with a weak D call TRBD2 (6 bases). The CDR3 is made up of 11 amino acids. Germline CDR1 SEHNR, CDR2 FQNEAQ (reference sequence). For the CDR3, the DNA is TGTGCTTGGGGGGAATCCGGGGAGCTGTTTTTT. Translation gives CAWGESGELFF.

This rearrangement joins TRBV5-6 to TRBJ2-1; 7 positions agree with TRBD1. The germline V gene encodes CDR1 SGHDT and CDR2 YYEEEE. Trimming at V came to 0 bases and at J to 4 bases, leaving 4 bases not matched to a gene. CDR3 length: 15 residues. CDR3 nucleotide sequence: TGTGCCAGCAGCTTGGCGGCAGGGGGTTACAATGAGCAGTTCTTC. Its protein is CASSLAAGGYNEQFF. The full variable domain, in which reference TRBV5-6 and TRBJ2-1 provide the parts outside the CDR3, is DAGVTQSPTHLIKTRGQQVTLRCSPKSGHDTVSWYQQALGQGPQFIFQYYEEEERQRGNFPDRFSGHQFPNYSSELNVNALLLGDSALYLCASSLAAGGYNEQFFGPGTRLTVL.

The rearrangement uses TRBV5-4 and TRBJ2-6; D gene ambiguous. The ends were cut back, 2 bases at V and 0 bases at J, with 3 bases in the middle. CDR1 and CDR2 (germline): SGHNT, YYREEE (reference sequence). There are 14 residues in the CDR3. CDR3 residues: CASSFNSGANVLTF. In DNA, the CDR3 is TGTGCCAGCAGCTTTAACTCTGGGGCCAACGTCCTGACTTTC.

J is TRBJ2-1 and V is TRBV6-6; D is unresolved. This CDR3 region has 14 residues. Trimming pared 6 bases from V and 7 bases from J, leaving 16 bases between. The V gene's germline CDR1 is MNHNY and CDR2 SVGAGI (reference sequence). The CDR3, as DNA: TGTGCCAGCAGGTCTGGAGTGGGCGGAAATGAGCAGTTCTTC. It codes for CASRSGVGGNEQFF.

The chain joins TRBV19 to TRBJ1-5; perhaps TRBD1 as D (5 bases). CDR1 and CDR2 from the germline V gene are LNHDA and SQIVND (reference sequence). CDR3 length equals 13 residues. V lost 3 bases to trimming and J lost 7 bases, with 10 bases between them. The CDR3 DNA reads TGTGCCAGTAGTATGACGGGGGGGCAGCCCCAGCATTTT. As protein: CASSMTGGQPQHF.

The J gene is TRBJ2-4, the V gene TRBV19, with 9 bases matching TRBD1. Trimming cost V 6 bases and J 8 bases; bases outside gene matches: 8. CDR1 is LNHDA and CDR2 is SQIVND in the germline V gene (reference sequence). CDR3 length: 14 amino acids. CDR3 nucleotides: TGTGCCAGTAGGGACAGGGGTGGGTCGGACATTCAGTACTTC. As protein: CASRDRGGSDIQYF.

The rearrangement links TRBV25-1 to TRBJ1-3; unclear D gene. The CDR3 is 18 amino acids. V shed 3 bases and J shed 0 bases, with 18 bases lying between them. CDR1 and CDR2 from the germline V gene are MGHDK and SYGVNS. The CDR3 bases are TGTGCCAGCAGTGAGCCCCAGCCTCGACTCTACTCTGGAAACACCATATATTTT. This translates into CASSEPQPRLYSGNTIYF.

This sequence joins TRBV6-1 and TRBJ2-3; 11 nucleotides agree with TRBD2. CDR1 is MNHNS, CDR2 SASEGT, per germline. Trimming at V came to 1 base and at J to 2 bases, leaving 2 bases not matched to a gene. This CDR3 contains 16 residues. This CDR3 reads CASSEGGLAVTDTQYF. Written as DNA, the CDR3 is TGTGCCAGCAGTGAAGGGGGACTAGCGGTCACAGATACGCAGTATTTT.

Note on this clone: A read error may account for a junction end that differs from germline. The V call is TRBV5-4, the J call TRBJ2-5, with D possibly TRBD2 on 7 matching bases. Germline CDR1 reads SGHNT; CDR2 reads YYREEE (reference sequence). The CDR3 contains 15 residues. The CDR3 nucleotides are TGTGCCAGCAGCGAGAAGGGGGGGAACCAGGAGACCCAGTACTTC. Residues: CASSEKGGNQETQYF.

The CDR3 here is CASRPAVRQGRGYTF. Here the CDR3 DNA reads TGTGCCAGCAGGCCCGCCGTGAGGCAGGGAAGGGGCTACACCTTC. This sequence joins TRBV28 and TRBJ1-2, with TRBD1 as a possible D gene (5 bases). CDR1 is MDHEN and CDR2 is SYDVKM in the germline V gene. The CDR3 is made up of 15 amino acids. V was pared by 6 bases and J by 8 bases, with 22 bases between.

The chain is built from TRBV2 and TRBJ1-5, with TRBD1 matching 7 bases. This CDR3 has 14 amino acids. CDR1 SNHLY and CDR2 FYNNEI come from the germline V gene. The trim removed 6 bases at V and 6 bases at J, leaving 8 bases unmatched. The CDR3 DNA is TGTGCCAGCAGCCTCGGACAGGCTGGTCAGCCCCAGCATTTT. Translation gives CASSLGQAGQPQHF.

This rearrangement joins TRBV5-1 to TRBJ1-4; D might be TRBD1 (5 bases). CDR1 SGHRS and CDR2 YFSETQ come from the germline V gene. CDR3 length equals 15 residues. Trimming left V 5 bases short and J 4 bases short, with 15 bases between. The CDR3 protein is CASRYGATGNEKLFF. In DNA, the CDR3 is TGCGCCAGCAGATACGGGGCGACGGGTAATGAAAAACTGTTTTTT.

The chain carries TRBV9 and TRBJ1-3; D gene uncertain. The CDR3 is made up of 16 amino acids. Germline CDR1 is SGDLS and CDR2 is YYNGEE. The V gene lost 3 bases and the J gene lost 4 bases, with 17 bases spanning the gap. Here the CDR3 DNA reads TGTGCCAGCAGCGCCTCCGGGCTAGGGATGGGAAACACCATATATTTT. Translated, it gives CASSASGLGMGNTIYF.

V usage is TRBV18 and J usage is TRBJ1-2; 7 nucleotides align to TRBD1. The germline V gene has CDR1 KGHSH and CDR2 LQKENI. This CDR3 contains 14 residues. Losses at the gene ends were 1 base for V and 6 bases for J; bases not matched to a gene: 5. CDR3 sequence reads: CASSPLDRDNGYTF. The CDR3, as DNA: TGTGCCAGCTCACCACTAGACAGGGATAATGGCTACACCTTC.

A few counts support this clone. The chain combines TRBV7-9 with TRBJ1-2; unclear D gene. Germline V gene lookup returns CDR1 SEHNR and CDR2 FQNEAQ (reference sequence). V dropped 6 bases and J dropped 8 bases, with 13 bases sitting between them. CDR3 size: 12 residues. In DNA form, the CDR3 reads TGTGCCAGCAGTATCGACCATGGAGGCTACACCTTC. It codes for CASSIDHGGYTF.